This passage covers 13 T cell receptor beta chains from one sample sequenced in a study of human T cells and chemical hapten exposure. Individual cDNA molecules each carried unique molecular identifiers attached by the library. Each CDR3 protein gets one entry after TCRdb re-called the reads with MiXCR. The sample has about 120,000 distinct CDR3 sequences; about 8.9% are singletons. Researchers extracted total RNA from unfractionated whole blood. Material: whole blood. The receptors were gathered from a human donor in good health. Some clones in this sample may be carry-over from other donors' samples.

This clonotype was detected ten times or more. The chain joins TRBV9 to TRBJ2-7; TRBD1 agrees at 10 bases. CDR3 length: 14 residues. V lost 3 bases, J lost 4 bases, and 4 bases stayed unmatched. CDR1 and CDR2 (germline): SGDLS, YYNGEE. The CDR3 sequence is CASSGTGQGYEQYF. The CDR3 DNA follows: TGTGCCAGCAGCGGGACGGGACAGGGGTACGAGCAGTACTTC.

This clonotype showed up many times. V and J are TRBV14 and TRBJ1-1; D is ambiguous. The ends were cut back, 1 base at V and 11 bases at J, with 8 bases in the middle. CDR3 size: 11 residues. Germline V gene data show CDR1 as SGHDN and CDR2 as FVKESK. CDR3 bases: TGTGCCAGCAGCCAAGGGTTAGTTGCTTTCTTT. Its translation is CASSQGLVAFF. Drawing the rest from reference TRBV14 and TRBJ1-1, the complete variable domain is EAGVTQFPSHSVIEKGQTVTLRCDPISGHDNLYWYRRVMGKEIKFLLHFVKESKQDESGMPNNRFLAERTGGTYSTLKVQPAELEDSGVYFCASSQGLVAFFGQGTRLTVV.

At least ten counts were recorded for this clonotype. This chain connects TRBV7-9 to TRBJ2-5; either TRBD1 or TRBD2 may supply D (5 bases each). Looked up from germline, CDR1 is SEHNR and CDR2 is FQNEAQ (reference sequence). Trimming cost V 1 base and J 5 bases, with 20 bases left between them. CDR3 length: 17 amino acids. Here the CDR3 reads CASSLVRPRDRRETQYF. In DNA form, the CDR3 reads TGTGCCAGCAGCTTAGTAAGACCCCGGGACCGGAGGGAGACCCAGTACTTC.

This clonotype was seen a handful of times. The rearrangement joins TRBV7-9 to TRBJ2-3; 8 positions agree with TRBD2. The CDR3 is 15 amino acids. V lost 5 bases to trimming and J lost 1 base; unmatched junction nucleotides: 5. The germline V gene encodes CDR1 SEHNR and CDR2 FQNEAQ (reference sequence). CDR3 in amino acids: CASSPISGGTDTQYF. DNA for the CDR3: TGTGCCAGCAGCCCCATTAGCGGGGGCACAGATACGCAGTATTTT. The full variable domain, rest sourced from reference TRBV7-9 and TRBJ2-3, is DTGVSQNPRHKITKRGQNVTFRCDPISEHNRLYWYRQTLGQGPEFLTYFQNEAQLEKSRLLSDRFSAERPKGSFSTLEIQRTEQGDSAMYLCASSPISGGTDTQYFGPGTRLTVL.

This clonotype was detected only a few times. The V and J genes are TRBV4-3 and TRBJ1-1, with D unresolved. Trimming removed 4 bases at V and 5 bases at J, with 17 bases between. The CDR3 is made up of 15 amino acids. Germline CDR1 is LGHNA and CDR2 is YSLEER. CDR3 sequence: CASSLTRTVDTEAFF. The CDR3, as DNA: TGCGCCAGCAGCCTTACTCGGACCGTTGATACTGAAGCTTTCTTT.

This clonotype was observed many times. V usage is TRBV5-4 and J usage is TRBJ1-6; TRBD1 agrees at 7 bases. From germline, CDR1 is SGHNT and CDR2 YYREEE (reference sequence). V was pared by 1 base and J by 9 bases, with 7 bases of the junction left unmatched. The CDR3 extends over 15 amino acids. The CDR3 bases are TGTGCCAGCAGCTTGCGAACGACAGGGTCTTCACCCCTCCACTTT. Amino acid sequence: CASSLRTTGSSPLHF.

The J gene is TRBJ2-7, the V gene TRBV7-9; 8 bases match TRBD1. The CDR3 is 16 amino acids. The junction had 10 bases not matched to a gene; V was cut back by 3 bases and J by 3 bases. Per germline, CDR1 SEHNR and CDR2 FQNEAQ (reference sequence). CDR3 DNA: TGTGCCAGCAGCTTTCCCGGACAGGGAGGAAGCTACGAGCAGTACTTC. This sequence encodes CASSFPGQGGSYEQYF. Looking up the rest from reference TRBV7-9 and TRBJ2-7 gives the full variable domain: DTGVSQNPRHKITKRGQNVTFRCDPISEHNRLYWYRQTLGQGPEFLTYFQNEAQLEKSRLLSDRFSAERPKGSFSTLEIQRTEQGDSAMYLCASSFPGQGGSYEQYFGPGTRLTVT.

This clonotype was seen more than once but under ten times. The rearrangement links TRBV13 to TRBJ2-3, with a weak D call TRBD2 (6 bases). V shed 2 bases and J shed 5 bases, with 20 bases lying between them. The CDR3 loop spans 17 amino acids. From germline, CDR1 is PRHDT and CDR2 FYEKMQ (reference sequence). The CDR3, as DNA: TGTGCCAGCAGCTTACGGGGAGCGGGCCCTGGGGAAGATACGCAGTATTTT. Encoded protein: CASSLRGAGPGEDTQYF.

Of note for this clonotype: A much larger clone differs from this one at a single base, so this may be a read error. The chain uses TRBV5-8 and TRBJ1-5; possible D gene TRBD1, 5 bases. The CDR3 has 15 amino acids. Per germline, CDR1 SGHTS and CDR2 YDEGEE. V gave up 4 bases and J gave up 3 bases, with 14 bases separating them. The CDR3 DNA reads as TGTGCCAGCAGCCCGGTAAGGGACGACAATCAGCCCCAGCATTTT. The encoded protein is CASSPVRDDNQPQHF.

This clonotype appeared many times. The junction differs from germline at one of its ends, possibly a read error. The chain joins TRBV7-8 to TRBJ1-1, with D tentatively TRBD1 (5 bases). The CDR3 extends over 14 amino acids. CDR1 and CDR2 (germline): SGHVS, FQNEAQ. For the CDR3, the DNA is TGTGCCAGCAGCTTAACGGGACCCGGTCAATCAGGGATCTTT. As protein: CASSLTGPGQSGIF.

This clonotype was seen at least ten times. The chain links TRBV20-1 to TRBJ1-4, with 8 bases fitting TRBD1. Trimming took 4 bases from V and 7 from J; bases not matched to a gene: 5. This CDR3 has 13 residues. The germline V gene encodes CDR1 DFQATT and CDR2 SNEGSKA (reference sequence). CDR3 DNA: TGCAGTGCTATGCAGGGGGCTGGTGAAAAACTGTTTTTT. It is translated as CSAMQGAGEKLFF.

This clonotype appeared many times. The genes are TRBV28 and TRBJ2-5; D is unresolved. This CDR3 is 13 amino acids long. Trimming shortened V by 8 bases and J by 5 bases, and 15 bases separated the two germline ends. Looked up from germline, CDR1 is MDHEN and CDR2 is SYDVKM. CDR3 in amino acids: CASQRRASETQYF. CDR3 DNA: TGTGCCAGCCAAAGAAGGGCTTCGGAGACCCAGTACTTC.

The chain links TRBV4-1 to TRBJ2-6; TRBD1 matches 10 bases. Losses at the gene ends were 4 bases for V and 0 bases for J; bases not matched to a gene: 6. The CDR3 is 18 amino acids. Germline V gives CDR1 MGHRA, CDR2 YSYEKL. The CDR3 nucleotides read TGCGCCAGCAGCCGATCGGACAGGGGGGGCTCTGGGGCCAACGTCCTGACTTTC. Protein: CASSRSDRGGSGANVLTF.